The clone carrying this T cell receptor (beta chain) was counted ten times or more. Antigen: not known. Deletions cut 5 bases from V and 0 bases from J, with 20 bases between. This CDR3 region has 18 residues. This sample stems from a study of CD8 T cells in ankylosing spondylitis. Quantitative 5'-RACE was performed with molecular barcodes, and it yielded the TCR beta libraries. A single record per CDR3 protein comes from TCRdb applying MiXCR to the 5' RACE reads. The top ten hold approximately 4.8% of the sample, which has roughly 240,000 distinct CDR3 sequences, approximately 8.4% seen once. Study conclusions and caveats: A motif in TCR beta, a set of under 10 highly homologous variants, appeared characteristic of ankylosing spondylitis blood. Disease-linked clones had a CD8+ phenotype and relatively low frequency in peripheral blood.

The chain has TRBV12-3 or TRBV12-4 and TRBJ2-4; TRBD1 or TRBD2 may be the D gene (7 bases each). This receptor was obtained from a female donor with ankylosing spondylitis or in good health (not recorded which). The specimen was blood, either unsorted or a sorted T cell fraction (not recorded which). Written as DNA, the CDR3 is TGTGCCAGCAGTGTGATTCGCCCAGGGGGGGAAGCCAAAAACATTCAGTACTTC. Translated, it gives CASSVIRPGGEAKNIQYF.